Listed below are T cell receptor beta chains from one sample, sequenced in a study of blood T cell repertoires in COVID-19. Method: immunoSEQ multiplex PCR; TCRdb's copy keeps in-frame clones and lacks some. The sample lists some 190,000 clones, around 85% occurring once. Source material: peripheral blood. The receptors were sampled from a person aged 65 to 85 with COVID-19, enrolled during active disease. Both conserved end residues are part of each CDR3. D genes are given only for firm matches. Not every row has a clone size; where given, it reads once, few, many or a size class.

V	J	size	D	CDR3	DNA
TRBV9	TRBJ1-6	-	-	CASSVVAGGVYSPLHF	TGTGCCAGCAGCGTAGTAGCGGGGGGAGTTTATTCACCCCTCCACTTT
TRBV28	TRBJ2-7	-	-	CASRAWSGDTYEQYF	TGTGCCAGCAGGGCTTGGTCAGGGGATACCTACGAGCAGTACTTC
TRBV18	TRBJ2-5	-	-	CASSRLQETQYF	TGTGCCAGCTCACGTCTGCAAGAGACCCAGTACTTC
TRBV15	TRBJ2-3	-	TRBD2	CATSRGLAGGATDTQYF	TGTGCCACCAGCAGAGGACTAGCGGGGGGTGCCACAGATACGCAGTATTTT
TRBV28	TRBJ1-4	-	TRBD1	CASSIRQGLATNEKLFF	TGTGCCAGCAGTATCCGACAGGGGTTGGCAACTAATGAAAAACTGTTTTTT
TRBV19	TRBJ1-1	-	TRBD1	CASTLGQANSLNTEAFF	TGTGCCAGTACCTTGGGACAGGCCAACTCATTGAACACTGAAGCTTTCTTT
TRBV6-5	TRBJ1-1	once	-	CAKQGRINTEAFF	TGTGCAAAGCAAGGCAGGATAAACACTGAAGCTTTCTTT
TRBV19	TRBJ2-7	-	-	CASSIQSANYEQYF	TGTGCCAGTAGTATCCAGAGCGCCAACTACGAGCAGTACTTC
TRBV5-1	TRBJ1-6	-	TRBD1	CASSLADRDNSPLHF	TGCGCCAGCAGCTTGGCGGACAGGGATAATTCACCCCTCCACTTT
TRBV28	TRBJ1-1	-	TRBD1	CASSLPAGRGRVYAFF	TGTGCCAGCAGTTTACCAGCAGGCAGGGGGCGAGTTTACGCTTTCTTT
TRBV10-1	TRBJ2-7	-	-	CASSEWDTKEVYEQYF	TGCGCCAGCAGTGAGTGGGACACTAAAGAAGTCTACGAGCAGTACTTC
TRBV3-1/TRBV3-2	TRBJ1-6	once	TRBD1	CASSPWDRGNSPLHF	TGTGCCAGCAGCCCCTGGGACAGGGGTAATTCACCCCTCCACTTT
TRBV27	TRBJ1-1	-	TRBD1	CASSFNSGPRGRVTEAFF	TGTGCCAGCAGTTTCAACTCGGGCCCCAGGGGGCGCGTAACTGAAGCTTTCTTT
TRBV2	TRBJ1-5	-	TRBD1	CASSQTGRGQPQHF	TGTGCCAGCAGTCAGACAGGGCGCGGCCAGCCCCAGCATTTT
TRBV14	TRBJ2-3	-	TRBD2	CASSQGASGGFTDTQYF	TGTGCCAGCAGCCAAGGAGCTAGCGGGGGGTTCACAGATACGCAGTATTTT
TRBV28	TRBJ2-2	-	-	CASSFLGVAGELFF	TGTGCCAGCAGTTTTCTAGGGGTCGCCGGGGAGCTGTTTTTT
TRBV28	TRBJ1-1	-	-	CASSSPPGGNTEAFF	TGTGCCAGCAGTTCACCCCCCGGTGGGAACACTGAAGCTTTCTTT
TRBV28	TRBJ1-5	few	-	CASMGSGHRPQHF	TGTGCCAGCATGGGATCAGGGCATAGGCCCCAGCATTTT
TRBV19	TRBJ2-1	-	-	CASSRSSSYNEQFF	TGTGCCAGTAGCAGGTCGAGCTCCTACAATGAGCAGTTCTTC
TRBV5-4	TRBJ2-7	-	TRBD1	CASSLPGTGGLEQYF	TGTGCCAGCAGCTTGCCCGGGACAGGGGGTCTCGAGCAGTACTTC
TRBV19	TRBJ2-7	-	TRBD2	CASSLAGELSEQYF	TGTGCCAGTAGTCTGGCGGGAGAACTTTCCGAGCAGTACTTC
TRBV7-3	TRBJ2-3	-	TRBD2	CASSLTKPGLAGVAQYF	TGTGCCAGCAGCTTAACCAAGCCGGGACTAGCGGGAGTAGCGCAGTATTTT
TRBV11-3	TRBJ1-6	-	-	CASSPGVDSPLHF	TGTGCCAGCAGCCCAGGGGTCGATTCACCCCTCCACTTT
TRBV6-4	TRBJ2-3	few	TRBD2	CASSEAGGRDTQYF	TGTGCCAGCAGTGAAGCGGGAGGAAGAGATACGCAGTATTTT
TRBV4-1	TRBJ1-6	-	-	CASSQVGRGVNSPLHF	TGCGCCAGCAGCCAAGTCGGGCGGGGGGTGAATTCACCCCTCCACTTT
TRBV9	TRBJ2-7	-	TRBD1	CASSPRDRPYEQYF	TGTGCCAGCAGCCCACGGGACAGGCCCTACGAGCAGTACTTC
TRBV24-1	TRBJ2-2	-	TRBD1	CATSSSDRRHGELFF	TGTGCCACCAGCAGTTCGGACAGGCGTCACGGGGAGCTGTTTTTT
TRBV28	TRBJ1-2	-	TRBD1	CASSSLDREHGYTF	TGTGCCAGCAGCTCCCTGGACAGGGAACATGGCTACACCTTC